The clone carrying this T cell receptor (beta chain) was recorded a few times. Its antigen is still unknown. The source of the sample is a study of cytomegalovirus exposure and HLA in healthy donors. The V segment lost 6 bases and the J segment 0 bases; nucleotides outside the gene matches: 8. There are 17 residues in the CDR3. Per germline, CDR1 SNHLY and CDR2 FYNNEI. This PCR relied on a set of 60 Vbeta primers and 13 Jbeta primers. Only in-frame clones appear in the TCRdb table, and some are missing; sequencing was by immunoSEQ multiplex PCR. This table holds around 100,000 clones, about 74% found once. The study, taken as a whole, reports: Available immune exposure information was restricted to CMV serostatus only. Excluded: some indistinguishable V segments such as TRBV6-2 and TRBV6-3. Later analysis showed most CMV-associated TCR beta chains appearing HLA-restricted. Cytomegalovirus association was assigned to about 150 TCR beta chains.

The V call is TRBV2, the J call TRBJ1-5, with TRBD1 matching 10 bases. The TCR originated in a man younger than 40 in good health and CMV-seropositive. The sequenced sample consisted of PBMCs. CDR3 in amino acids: CASRGRQGAGSNQPQHF. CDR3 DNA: TGTGCCAGCAGGGGAAGACAGGGGGCAGGTAGCAATCAGCCCCAGCATTTT.